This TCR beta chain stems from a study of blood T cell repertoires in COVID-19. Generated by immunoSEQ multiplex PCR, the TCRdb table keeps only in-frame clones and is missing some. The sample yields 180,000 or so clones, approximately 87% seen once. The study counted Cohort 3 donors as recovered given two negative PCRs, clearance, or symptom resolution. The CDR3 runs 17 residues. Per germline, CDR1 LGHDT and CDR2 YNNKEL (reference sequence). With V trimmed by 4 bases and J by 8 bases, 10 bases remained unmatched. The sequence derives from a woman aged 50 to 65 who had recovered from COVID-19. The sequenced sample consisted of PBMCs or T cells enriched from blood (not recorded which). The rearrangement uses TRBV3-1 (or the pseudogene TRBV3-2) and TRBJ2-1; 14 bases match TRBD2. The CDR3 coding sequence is TGTGCCAGCAGCCGCCCGACTAGCGGGGGGGTATGGGATGAGCAGTTCTTC. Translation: CASSRPTSGGVWDEQFF.